This T cell receptor beta chain was sequenced in a study of cytomegalovirus exposure and HLA in healthy donors (dated by TCRdb to the late 2010s). Notes on the research overall: In an earlier analysis of some 550 of the donors, 250 to 350 Gb of sequence data and 100 million or so unique TCR beta sequences from roughly 200 million T cells were reported. An early release covering just under 650 HLA-typed donors comprised approximately 290 gigabases of sequencing data and around 80 million unique TCR sequences. The genetic ancestry cluster associated with self-reported Caucasian donors included 80% to 90% of the 350 to 500 genotyped donors. The study aimed to test whether cataloging public T cell receptors could reveal signatures of past pathogen exposure. The study used immunosequencing to profile the T cell repertoires of 670 or so subjects and linked those repertoires to cytomegalovirus serostatus. A separate validation cohort of roughly 110 different subjects was used in addition to the roughly 670-subject first cohort. The study combined high-throughput TCR immunosequencing, statistical association of individual TCRs with disease status, and machine learning to predict cytomegalovirus infection status. To study patterns of TCR occurrence, a later analysis re-analyzed previously published TCR beta repertoires from around 660 donors and added high-resolution HLA genotyping. In the later analysis, no new phenotypic data were used to find candidate immune exposures; instead, reliance was placed on TCR beta sequences and their occurrence across donors. In an earlier analysis of a few hundred of the donors, high-throughput TCR beta sequencing was used to judge whether each TCR beta V gene segment behaved as functional or pseudogenic. Alongside the repertoire data, information on donor age, sex, ethnicity and CMV serostatus was compiled. A later genetic analysis took genome-wide SNP genotypes for about 55% of the 666 donors and used that subset as a discovery cohort. Every discovery cohort repertoire had been produced on one sequencing platform. HLA typing covered class I and class II loci at four-digit resolution. The number of typed donors differed by locus: roughly 629-630 for A, B, C, DRB1 and DQB1; 522 for DQA1; 600 to 610 for DPA1; and around 470 for DPB1. Four to six DR-DQ haplotypes were handled as single units for association and clustering, since linkage in the cohort was strong. Across 300 to 500 genotyped donors of the cohort, an average of roughly 250,000 unique TCR beta nucleotide sequences per donor were sequenced, and roughly a sixth of those sequences were non-productive. Results the study describes overall, beyond this receptor: In an earlier analysis of a few hundred of the donors, most TCR beta V segments were observed in productive rearrangements about 87% or about 30% of the time, broadly matching IMGT annotations. In this cohort, only TCR beta chains were sequenced, and detectable features were limited by the absence of alpha or paired-chain data. The 87-base-pair reads could not distinguish some IMGT-functional V segments, including TRBV6-2 and TRBV6-3, so those segments were excluded. Most CMV-associated TCR beta chains appeared to be HLA-restricted in a later analysis, and the HLA associations seemed to be driven largely by CMV exposure. Specific HLA alleles were associated with around 18,000 TCR beta sequences at a false discovery rate of 0.05 in a later analysis. Because some donors lacked HLA typing at each locus, the association tests relied only on the typed subset. When HLA alleles, especially DR and DQ, strongly co-occurred, TCR associations were difficult to assign to individual alleles. The classifier was reported to diagnose cytomegalovirus status with high specificity and sensitivity in both the original and validation cohorts. Because counts were too low, about 15 rarely observed V segments, including chromosome 9 orphons, were left out of the earlier analysis of 587 of the donors. A cluster of highly shared sequence variants was judged likely to be a technical artifact of the sequencing pipeline. In a later analysis, HLA-associated TCR beta chains were found to be more clonally expanded and to have lower generation probabilities than equally common non-associated chains. An association between a missense DCLRE1C variant and V-gene and J-gene trimming of TCR beta chains was found in a later genetic analysis and replicated in an independent cohort. According to a later genetic analysis, donors in an Asian-associated ancestry cluster had fewer N-insertions in productive TCRs than the approximately 700-donor mean. In vitro tests confirmed that a few of the cytomegalovirus-associated TCR beta chains recognize cytomegalovirus antigens. CMV serostatus was the only immune exposure information available for the cohort. Roughly uniform sequencing depth across donors was assumed in presence/absence analyses, although this assumption may not hold. Correlated functional status among segregating V segments might reflect linkage disequilibrium, but an unknown experimental factor could not be ruled out. In a later analysis, TCR association rates were found to vary across HLA loci, with the most associated TCRs seen for DRB1 alleles and the fewest for HLA-C alleles. A further reported finding was that TCR beta sequences accurately predicted the HLA-A and HLA-B alleles for most subjects in the first cohort. The study gave a list of around 170 TCR beta chains associated with cytomegalovirus. While some public TCRs were present in many individuals, most TCR sequences turned up only very rarely across donors. In a later analysis, several top co-occurrence clusters were reported to appear linked to parvovirus B19, influenza, CMV and Epstein-Barr virus. According to the authors, the approach could potentially be generalized to other disease states and immunological phenotypes.

The cohort was made up of 666 healthy bone marrow donors. Cohort members were all nominally healthy when sampled, although unrecorded immune exposures were likely present. The donor tested CMV seropositive, placing the donor among the roughly 300 seropositive members of the cohort. Every donor gave a peripheral blood sample, and the peripheral blood mononuclear cells from that sample were used for TCR beta sequencing. Genomic DNA was extracted from the blood cell samples with the Qiagen DNeasy Blood Extraction Kit. V is reduced by 2 bases and J by 6 bases, leaving a spacing of 11 bases between them. There are 13 amino acids in the CDR3, from cysteine to phenylalanine inclusive. Only CDR3 DNA remains: 39 bases, in frame from the first base. Libraries were constructed by the immunoSEQ multiplex PCR assay. The multiplex PCR relied on a mix of 60 forward primers for TCR Vbeta segments and 13 reverse primers for TCR Jbeta segments. The CDR3 region of rearranged TCR beta genes was amplified from genomic DNA by a multiplex PCR assay. On the Illumina HiSeq System, the amplified TCR beta libraries were sequenced as 87-base-pair reads. In the authors' own workflow: In a later analysis, tens of millions of unique TCR beta chains were counted across the approximately 670 repertoires, and some 10 million of these chains were shared by at least two donors. Raw reads were error-corrected and collapsed into unique sequences by a nearest-neighbor algorithm in which closely related sequences were merged to remove PCR and sequencing errors. Alignment of CDR3 sequences to IMGT reference sequences was used to assign V, D and J gene segments. For a sequence to be retained, at least a six-nucleotide match to both a V gene segment and a J gene segment was required. Rearrangements were called productive when the CDR3 lacked stop codons and stayed in frame with V and J; all others were non-productive. CDR3 was defined according to IMGT convention as the region running from the second conserved V-encoded cysteine to the conserved J-encoded phenylalanine. The earlier analysis of about 590 of the donors excluded sequences that lacked an unambiguous match to a single V gene segment. An earlier analysis of about 590 of the donors classified V segments as functional when productive rearrangements were above 56.7% and as segregating when the standard deviation between donors was above 5%. A statistical classification framework was built to diagnose cytomegalovirus status from the catalog of TCR beta chain sequences. In a later analysis, TCR nucleotide sequences were compared against IMGT/GENE-DB human TR gene sequences so that V and J genes could be assigned. The TCRdist pipeline was used in a later analysis to assign CDR3 sequences and most-parsimonious VDJ recombination scenarios. A later analysis defined each TCR beta chain by its CDR3 amino acid sequence plus V-gene family, and excluded reads lacking a unique V-gene family. To address suspected cross-contamination and a sequencing artifact, a later analysis removed some 620 highly shared, low-generation-probability nucleotide sequences. In a later analysis, a clonal expansion index was calculated for each public chain from normalized within-repertoire ranks of inferred template counts. In a later analysis, generation probabilities were computed using a VDJ recombination model fitted to out-of-frame rearrangements, and the results were checked against IGoR. A later analysis scored TCR-TCR, TCR-HLA and TCR-CMV co-occurrence with hypergeometric tests, applying a repertoire-size bias correction to TCR pairs. False discovery rates were estimated in a later analysis by permuting HLA or CMV assignments 20 times. In a later analysis, co-occurring TCRs were grouped using DBSCAN, and TCRdist sequence similarity was added for clustering within HLA-allele-positive subsets. For co-occurrence clustering, repertoires with fewer than 30,000 or more than 120,000 public chains were excluded, along with roughly five repertoires with anomalous nucleotide sharing. The table comes from immuneACCESS by way of TCRdb, which keeps in-frame sequences with V and J called. Part of the clones is missing from these tables; in studies checked, under half for an unresolved V gene and the rest for unknown reasons. The DNA gave D and trimming, while V, J and clone size come from that table. The sample table contains 110,000 to 150,000 clones; only one count was recorded for about 71% of them. The ten largest clones capture 2% to 2.5% of the sample.

As for this clone: No antigen is known for it. Per-nucleotide qualities are absent, and no much larger clonotype sits a single base away.

The sequenced sample was PBMCs. The receptor chain draws on TRBV5-3 and TRBJ1-1; the D gene assignment is ambiguous. TRBV5-3 is classed as an ORF, of uncertain function. The source is a woman aged 55-75 years in good health and CMV-seropositive. The CDR3 reads as follows: CARSFKGGAEAFF. The sequence in DNA is TGTGCCAGAAGCTTCAAGGGAGGTGCTGAAGCTTTCTTT.